The 13 T cell receptor beta chains presented below share a single source sample, sequenced in a study of T-cell memory formation after mild COVID-19. One entry per CDR3 protein results from TCRdb running MiXCR on the 5' RACE reads. The sample holds 310,000 or so distinct CDR3 sequences, approximately 16% seen once. Sequencing was performed on PBMCs or a T cell subset sorted from them (not recorded which). These receptors were obtained from a man between 18 and 29 years old who had mild COVID-19 (a few samples of this study predate the infection). Cell type and time point are not known.

The chain is built from TRBV6-2 or TRBV6-3 and TRBJ1-3, with 7 bases that match TRBD1. The CDR3 runs to 15 residues. Trimming at V came to 2 bases and at J to 0 bases, leaving 1 base not matched to a gene. CDR1 and CDR2 (germline): MNHEY, SVGEGT. In nucleotides, the CDR3 is TGTGCCAGCAGTTACCGGGACAGCTCTGGAAACACCATATATTTT. This gives the protein CASSYRDSSGNTIYF.

This clonotype was counted once. The V and J genes are TRBV18 and TRBJ1-2; D possibly corresponds to TRBD1 (6 bases). The V gene lost 0 bases and the J gene lost 5 bases, with 10 bases spanning the gap. Per the germline V gene, CDR1 is KGHSH and CDR2 is LQKENI. This CDR3 contains 14 residues. The CDR3 region has the DNA TGTGCCAGCTCACCACCGGGGGGGCAATATGGCTACACCTTC. Translation: CASSPPGGQYGYTF.

This clonotype was found many times. V usage is TRBV6-5 and J usage is TRBJ2-5; 7 bases are shared with TRBD1. Germline V gene lookup returns CDR1 MNHEY and CDR2 SVGAGI. Germline trimming cut 3 bases from V and 4 bases from J; bases unmatched to any gene: 5. The CDR3 runs 14 residues. As DNA, the CDR3 is TGTGCCAGCAGTTATCTTAAGGGGGCAGAGACCCAGTACTTC. Translating it yields CASSYLKGAETQYF.

This clonotype was counted between two and nine times. The chain has TRBV7-9 and TRBJ2-5, with D maybe TRBD2 (6 bases). The CDR3 loop spans 15 amino acids. V was pared by 2 bases and J by 5 bases, with 15 bases between. Germline CDR1 SEHNR, CDR2 FQNEAQ (reference sequence). The CDR3 coding sequence is TGTGCCAGCAGCTTATTCCGCCTGGAGGGGGAGACCCAGTACTTC. This encodes CASSLFRLEGETQYF.

This clonotype turned up a few times. V and J are TRBV18 and TRBJ1-1, with D maybe TRBD1 (5 bases). V lost 3 bases to trimming and J lost 3 bases, with 5 bases between them. Germline CDR1 and CDR2: KGHSH and LQKENI. The length of the CDR3 is 12 residues. The DNA of the CDR3 is TGTGCCAGCTCACCGGGACACACTGAAGCTTTCTTT. Its protein is CASSPGHTEAFF.

V gene TRBV4-3 combines with J gene TRBJ2-6, with D possibly TRBD2 on 6 matching bases. CDR1 and CDR2 (germline): LGHNA, YSLEER. V was cut by 3 bases and J by 2 bases, with 14 bases left in between. The CDR3 consists of 17 residues. In DNA, the CDR3 is TGCGCCAGCAGCCAGACGGGAGAACTCGCTGGGGCCAACGTCCTGACTTTC. It codes for CASSQTGELAGANVLTF.

This clonotype appeared a few times. This chain joins TRBV24-1 and TRBJ1-5, with TRBD1 matching 11 bases. V was pared by 6 bases and J by 5 bases, with 2 bases of the junction left unmatched. CDR1 is KGHDR, CDR2 SFDVKD, per germline. This CDR3 contains 14 residues. CDR3: CATSPGQGDQPQHF. CDR3 in DNA: TGTGCCACCAGTCCGGGACAGGGGGATCAGCCCCAGCATTTT.

V is TRBV7-2 and J is TRBJ1-1, with unresolved D. This CDR3 is built from 15 residues. The V end was cut by 5 bases, the J end by 1 base, with 14 bases between. Germline V CDR1 and CDR2: SGHTA, FQGNSA. The CDR3 sequence: CASSPGRVKNTEAFF. The CDR3 region has the DNA TGTGCCAGCAGCCCTGGACGGGTAAAGAACACTGAAGCTTTCTTT.

This clonotype was observed a handful of times. The chain employs TRBV11-2 and TRBJ1-1; 8 bases match TRBD1. Germline CDR1 is SGHAT and CDR2 is FQNNGV. There are 15 residues in the CDR3. Trimming cost V 6 bases and J 3 bases; bases outside gene matches: 9. The DNA of the CDR3 is TGTGCCAGCAGGGGCCCCGGGACAGGAGACACTGAAGCTTTCTTT. This translates into CASRGPGTGDTEAFF. Full variable domain (rest looked up from reference TRBV11-2 and TRBJ1-1): EAGVAQSPRYKIIEKRQSVAFWCNPISGHATLYWYQQILGQGPKLLIQFQNNGVVDDSQLPKDRFSAERLKGVDSTLKIQPAKLEDSAVYLCASRGPGTGDTEAFFGQGTRLTVV.

V gene TRBV12-3 or TRBV12-4 combines with J gene TRBJ2-5; no firm D call. The V and J ends lost 6 bases and 4 bases respectively, with 12 bases between them. The CDR3 has 13 residues. The CDR3 sequence is CASSTPKPETQYF. The CDR3 region has the DNA TGTGCCAGCAGCACCCCGAAGCCAGAGACCCAGTACTTC.

This clonotype was observed a few times. CDR3 sequence: CASTLQGTTEAFF. The CDR3 nucleotides are TGTGCCAGCACCCTTCAGGGAACCACTGAAGCTTTCTTT. The chain has TRBV28 and TRBJ1-1, with D possibly being TRBD1 (5 bases). The germline gives CDR1 MDHEN, CDR2 SYDVKM. This CDR3 region has 13 residues. V lost 7 bases and J lost 4, with 13 bases in between.

The chain uses TRBV20-1 and TRBJ1-1; D ambiguous. Germline values: CDR1 DFQATT, CDR2 SNEGSKA (reference sequence). This CDR3 has 14 amino acids. DNA for the CDR3: TGCAGGGCCTCGGGCCCAAAATTGAACACTGAAGCTTTCTTT. Amino acid sequence: CRASGPKLNTEAFF.

This clonotype was detected only a few times. V is TRBV2 and J is TRBJ1-2; D gene unclear. CDR1 and CDR2 from the germline V gene are SNHLY and FYNNEI. The CDR3 totals 12 residues. Trimming pared 6 bases from V and 3 bases from J, leaving 8 bases between. CDR3: CASRQADYGYTF. For the CDR3, the DNA is TGTGCCAGCAGGCAGGCAGACTATGGCTACACCTTC. Complete variable domain (other parts from reference TRBV2 and TRBJ1-2): EPEVTQTPSHQVTQMGQEVILRCVPISNHLYFYWYRQILGQKVEFLVSFYNNEISEKSEIFDDQFSVERPDGSNFTLKIRSTKLEDSAMYFCASRQADYGYTFGSGTRLTVV.